This passage covers 24 T cell receptor beta chains from one sample sequenced in a study of blood T cell repertoires in COVID-19. Profiling relied on immunoSEQ multiplex PCR, and the TCRdb table lists in-frame clones only, not all of them. The repertoire has roughly 340,000 clones, 85% to 90% of them found once; the top ten carry around 1%. Sequencing used PBMCs or T cells enriched from blood (not recorded which). Receptors were obtained from a man aged 18 to 29 who had recovered from COVID-19.

The J gene is TRBJ2-7, the V gene TRBV4-1; D gene unclear. Germline V gene sequence: CDR1 MGHRA, CDR2 YSYEKL. The CDR3 is 17 amino acids. Trimming cost V 0 bases and J 0 bases, with 15 bases left between them. DNA for the CDR3: TGCGCCAGCAGCCAAGATCTTACGCCGTTGAGCTCCTACGAGCAGTACTTC. It translates to CASSQDLTPLSSYEQYF.

The gene calls are TRBV7-9 and TRBJ1-5; TRBD1 agrees at 8 bases. The V gene's germline CDR1 is SEHNR and CDR2 FQNEAQ (reference sequence). This CDR3 spans 14 amino acids. V lost 8 bases to trimming and J lost 0 bases; unmatched junction nucleotides: 3. The CDR3 loop reads CASGTGHSNQPQHF. For the CDR3, the DNA is TGTGCCAGCGGGACAGGACATAGCAATCAGCCCCAGCATTTT.

The chain carries TRBV5-5 and TRBJ2-7; TRBD1 matches 7 bases. Per the germline V gene, CDR1 is SGHKS and CDR2 is YYEKEE (reference sequence). V dropped 4 bases and J dropped 0; count of bases not matched to a gene: 7. The CDR3 is made up of 15 amino acids. Here the CDR3 DNA reads TGTGCCAGCAGCCCCGGGACAGAAAGCTCCTACGAGCAGTACTTC. Translated: CASSPGTESSYEQYF.

This clone was seen only a few times. The V call is TRBV14, the J call TRBJ1-1; D is unresolved. Trimming cost V 6 bases and J 4 bases, with 6 bases left between them. The germline V gene encodes CDR1 SGHDN and CDR2 FVKESK. The CDR3 is 11 residues long. CDR3 in amino acids: CASSRGTEAFF. As DNA, the CDR3 is TGTGCCAGCAGTCGCGGCACTGAAGCTTTCTTT.

A single count supports this clone. The V gene is TRBV27, the J gene TRBJ1-5, with D perhaps TRBD1 (6 bases). Trimming shortened V by 0 bases and J by 6 bases, and 15 bases separated the two germline ends. This CDR3 has 16 residues. Per the germline V gene, CDR1 is MNHEY and CDR2 is SMNVEV (reference sequence). CDR3 sequence reads: CASSLSGGGFGQPQHF. The CDR3 coding sequence is TGTGCCAGCAGTTTATCGGGAGGGGGGTTCGGTCAGCCCCAGCATTTT.

Of note for this clone: Other DNA sequences in the sample encode the same CDR3. V gene TRBV7-3 combines with J gene TRBJ2-1, with 9 bases lining up with TRBD2. CDR3 length: 15 residues. The junction had 3 bases not matched to a gene; V was cut back by 2 bases and J by 4 bases. CDR1 is SGHTA, CDR2 FQGTGA, per germline. The CDR3 DNA follows: TGTGCCAGCAGCTTACTAGCGGGGCCTTACAATGAGCAGTTCTTC. Translated, it gives CASSLLAGPYNEQFF.

J is TRBJ2-7 and V is TRBV10-3, with D possibly matching TRBD2 (6 bases). The CDR3 contains 14 residues. The germline V gene has CDR1 ENHRY and CDR2 SYGVKD. V dropped 10 bases and J dropped 0 bases, with 16 bases sitting between them. The CDR3, as DNA: TGTGCCAGCGGAGGGGCCGGTAGCTCCTACGAGCAGTACTTC. Encoded protein: CASGGAGSSYEQYF.

The chain recombines TRBV12-3 or TRBV12-4 with TRBJ1-1; no definite D call. The CDR3 spans 13 residues. V was shortened by 7 bases and J by 1 base, with 10 bases between the two germline ends. The CDR3 reads CASMVQPNTEAFF. For the CDR3, the DNA is TGTGCCAGCATGGTACAACCGAACACTGAAGCTTTCTTT.

V and J are TRBV5-1 and TRBJ1-2; 7 bases agree with TRBD1. Germline CDR1 reads SGHRS; CDR2 reads YFSETQ. This CDR3 spans 15 amino acids. V lost 4 bases and J lost 2; bases outside the gene matches: 8. The CDR3 bases are TGCGCCAGCAGCCCCGCCGGGACAGTGAACTATGGCTACACCTTC. Protein sequence: CASSPAGTVNYGYTF.

The V call is TRBV10-3, the J call TRBJ2-7; 8 bases fit TRBD2. The J segment lost 0 bases and the V segment lost 4 bases, leaving 8 bases of the junction unmatched. The germline V gene has CDR1 ENHRY and CDR2 SYGVKD. The CDR3 length is 16 residues. In DNA, the CDR3 is TGTGCCATCAGTGGCTCTAGCGGGTTGGACTCCTACGAGCAGTACTTC. Encoded protein: CAISGSSGLDSYEQYF.

The V call is TRBV6-5, the J call TRBJ2-7, with 9 positions matching TRBD1. V lost 5 bases to trimming and J lost 2 bases; unmatched junction nucleotides: 4. This CDR3 spans 14 amino acids. Germline V gene data show CDR1 as MNHEY and CDR2 as SVGAGI. CDR3 region: CASSLQGAAYEQYF. In nucleotides, the CDR3 is TGTGCCAGCAGTCTACAGGGGGCGGCCTACGAGCAGTACTTC.

The chain couples TRBV27 to TRBJ2-5; TRBD1 matches at 12 bases. This CDR3 region has 18 residues. The ends lost 1 base at V and 5 bases at J; junction bases unmatched: 11. Germline V gene lookup returns CDR1 MNHEY and CDR2 SMNVEV (reference sequence). As DNA, the CDR3 is TGTGCCAGCAGTTTATTGTGGCCCGGGACAGGGGGCGGGGAGACCCAGTACTTC. This translates into CASSLLWPGTGGGETQYF.

The V gene is TRBV11-2, the J gene TRBJ2-1, with 10 bases lining up with TRBD1. The trim removed 2 bases at V and 13 bases at J, leaving 5 bases unmatched. Germline V gene sequence: CDR1 SGHAT, CDR2 FQNNGV. This CDR3 comprises 13 residues. CDR3 protein: CASSLTRTGGQFF. Written as DNA, the CDR3 is TGTGCCAGCAGCTTAACCCGGACAGGGGGACAGTTCTTC.

This chain links TRBV5-1 with TRBJ1-4; the match to TRBD1 covers 10 bases. The junction had 6 bases not matched to a gene; V was cut back by 4 bases and J by 3 bases. Germline loops: CDR1 SGHRS, CDR2 YFSETQ. The CDR3 contains 16 residues. In DNA, the CDR3 is TGCGCCAGCAGCCTCGACAGGGGGCTATCTAATGAAAAACTGTTTTTT. Its translation is CASSLDRGLSNEKLFF.

V gene TRBV7-7 combines with J gene TRBJ2-5; TRBD1 aligns across 10 bases. The CDR3 runs to 16 residues. Germline CDR1 is SSHAT and CDR2 is FNYEAQ (reference sequence). J gave up 1 base and V 5 bases, and 7 bases lay outside the gene matches. The CDR3 nucleotides are TGTGCCAGCAGCCGCGGGACAGGGGCTATCCAAGAGACCCAGTACTTC. It codes for CASSRGTGAIQETQYF. Complete variable domain (other parts from reference TRBV7-7 and TRBJ2-5): GAGVSQSPRYKVTKRGQDVTLRCDPISSHATLYWYQQALGQGPEFLTYFNYEAQPDKSGLPSDRFSAERPEGSISTLTIQRTEQRDSAMYRCASSRGTGAIQETQYFGPGTRLLVL.

The chain employs TRBV6-2 or TRBV6-3 and TRBJ2-1, with D uncertain. The CDR3 has 13 residues. Germline V gene sequence: CDR1 MNHEY, CDR2 SVGEGT. The V and J ends lost 5 bases and 9 bases respectively, with 14 bases between them. For the CDR3, the DNA is TGTGCCAGCAGTCGTACCTACCCTGGTGAGCAGTTCTTC. It encodes CASSRTYPGEQFF.

This chain joins TRBV4-1 and TRBJ1-5; perhaps TRBD1 as D (5 bases). Per germline, CDR1 MGHRA and CDR2 YSYEKL. The V and J ends lost 0 bases and 3 bases respectively, with 9 bases between them. This CDR3 is 15 amino acids long. The CDR3 nucleotides read TGCGCCAGCAGCCAAGACAGGGCGTACAATCAGCCCCAGCATTTT. The encoded protein is CASSQDRAYNQPQHF.

The V gene is TRBV5-1, the J gene TRBJ2-1, with TRBD2 identical over 12 bases. The CDR3 has 15 residues. The junction had 6 bases not matched to a gene; V was cut back by 4 bases and J by 7 bases. Germline CDR1 SGHRS, CDR2 YFSETQ. For the CDR3, the DNA is TGCGCCAGCAGCCTTTGGACTAGCGGGACAAATGAGCAGTTCTTC. Amino acids: CASSLWTSGTNEQFF.

This chain links TRBV30 with TRBJ2-1, with 12 bases aligning to TRBD2. With V trimmed by 3 bases and J by 7 bases, 7 bases remained unmatched. Germline V lookup: CDR1 GTSNPN, CDR2 SVGIG (reference sequence). The CDR3 totals 15 residues. The CDR3 reads CAWSSGLAGLNEQFF. In DNA form, the CDR3 reads TGTGCCTGGAGCTCCGGACTAGCGGGGCTTAATGAGCAGTTCTTC.

This sequence joins TRBV3-1 (or the pseudogene TRBV3-2) and TRBJ2-7, with D possibly TRBD1 on 7 matching bases. The CDR3 is 15 residues long. Looked up from germline, CDR1 is LGHDT and CDR2 is YNNKEL (reference sequence). The V end lost 7 bases, the J end lost 1 base, and 17 bases lay between the germline ends. The CDR3 region has the DNA TGTGCCAGCACCCAGGGGGGATTGGGGTCCTACGAGCAGTACTTC. It codes for CASTQGGLGSYEQYF.

This chain uses TRBV7-9 with TRBJ2-1; D might be TRBD1 (6 bases). The V end was cut by 3 bases, the J end by 5 bases, with 11 bases between. CDR1 and CDR2 (germline): SEHNR, FQNEAQ (reference sequence). The CDR3 is 14 amino acids. The CDR3 region has the DNA TGTGCCAGCAGCTTTGGACAGAACAACAATGAGCAGTTCTTC. Translating it yields CASSFGQNNNEQFF.

This chain joins TRBV6-5 and TRBJ1-1, with a possible D match to TRBD1 (6 bases). The CDR3 has 14 residues. The V gene's germline CDR1 is MNHEY and CDR2 SVGAGI. The V end was cut by 6 bases, the J end by 6 bases, with 17 bases between. CDR3 residues: CASRLNPGVPEAFF. CDR3 bases: TGTGCCAGCAGGCTAAACCCAGGGGTCCCTGAAGCTTTCTTT.

This chain links TRBV11-3 with TRBJ1-3; no clear D gene. The CDR3 length is 16 residues. Per germline, CDR1 SGHNT and CDR2 YENEEA. With 0 bases removed from V and 0 bases from J, the gap between germline ends came to 9 bases. CDR3 sequence: CASSLEGDNSGNTIYF. The CDR3 DNA sequence: TGTGCCAGCAGCTTAGAAGGTGACAACTCTGGAAACACCATATATTTT.

This clone was seen once. The rearrangement joins TRBV5-1 to TRBJ1-2, with a weak D call TRBD1 (6 bases). With 4 bases removed from V and 4 bases from J, the gap between germline ends came to 11 bases. CDR1 is SGHRS and CDR2 is YFSETQ in the germline V gene. The CDR3 runs 13 residues. CDR3 in amino acids: CASSQQGLYGYTF. CDR3 DNA: TGCGCCAGCAGCCAACAGGGTCTCTATGGCTACACCTTC.